This TCR beta chain was captured in a study of Ad26.COV2.S vaccination and SARS-CoV-2 variants. About the study: Ad26.COV2.S, an intramuscular injection, was given once or twice 56 days apart. General observations from the study: After vaccination, reports described spike-specific CD8+ and CD4+ T cell responses as showing substantial breadth. The TCR breadth and depth analyses may have produced an underestimate of total T cell responses.

Here immunoSEQ multiplex PCR was the method, and the copy in TCRdb shows in-frame clones only, minus some. The sample lists about 680,000 clones, 80% to 90% seen once, with over 1.3% in the top ten. On this clone: Antigen unknown.

Treatment in this sample: about 20 received Ad26.COV2.S at low or high dose, single or two shots; 5 received placebo; per-sample allocation not given. The study sampled participants on day 63 after the first vaccine or placebo injection. Vaccination used an Ad26 vector expressing Wuhan-strain SARS-CoV-2 spike. The CDR3 runs to 19 residues. V lost 6 bases and J lost 0; bases outside the gene matches: 10. Material: peripheral blood, obtained in a trial of Ad26.COV2.S vaccine versus placebo. The receptor's source is a person between 18 and 59 years old who received the Ad26.COV2.S COVID-19 vaccine or a placebo. The V call is TRBV23-1, the J call TRBJ1-6; 11 nucleotides match TRBD1. TRBV23-1 is an ORF for which the function is uncertain. The CDR3 loop is CASSYRDRGWSSYNSPLHF. In nucleotides, the CDR3 is TGCGCCAGCAGCTACCGGGACAGGGGGTGGAGCTCCTATAATTCACCCCTCCACTTT.